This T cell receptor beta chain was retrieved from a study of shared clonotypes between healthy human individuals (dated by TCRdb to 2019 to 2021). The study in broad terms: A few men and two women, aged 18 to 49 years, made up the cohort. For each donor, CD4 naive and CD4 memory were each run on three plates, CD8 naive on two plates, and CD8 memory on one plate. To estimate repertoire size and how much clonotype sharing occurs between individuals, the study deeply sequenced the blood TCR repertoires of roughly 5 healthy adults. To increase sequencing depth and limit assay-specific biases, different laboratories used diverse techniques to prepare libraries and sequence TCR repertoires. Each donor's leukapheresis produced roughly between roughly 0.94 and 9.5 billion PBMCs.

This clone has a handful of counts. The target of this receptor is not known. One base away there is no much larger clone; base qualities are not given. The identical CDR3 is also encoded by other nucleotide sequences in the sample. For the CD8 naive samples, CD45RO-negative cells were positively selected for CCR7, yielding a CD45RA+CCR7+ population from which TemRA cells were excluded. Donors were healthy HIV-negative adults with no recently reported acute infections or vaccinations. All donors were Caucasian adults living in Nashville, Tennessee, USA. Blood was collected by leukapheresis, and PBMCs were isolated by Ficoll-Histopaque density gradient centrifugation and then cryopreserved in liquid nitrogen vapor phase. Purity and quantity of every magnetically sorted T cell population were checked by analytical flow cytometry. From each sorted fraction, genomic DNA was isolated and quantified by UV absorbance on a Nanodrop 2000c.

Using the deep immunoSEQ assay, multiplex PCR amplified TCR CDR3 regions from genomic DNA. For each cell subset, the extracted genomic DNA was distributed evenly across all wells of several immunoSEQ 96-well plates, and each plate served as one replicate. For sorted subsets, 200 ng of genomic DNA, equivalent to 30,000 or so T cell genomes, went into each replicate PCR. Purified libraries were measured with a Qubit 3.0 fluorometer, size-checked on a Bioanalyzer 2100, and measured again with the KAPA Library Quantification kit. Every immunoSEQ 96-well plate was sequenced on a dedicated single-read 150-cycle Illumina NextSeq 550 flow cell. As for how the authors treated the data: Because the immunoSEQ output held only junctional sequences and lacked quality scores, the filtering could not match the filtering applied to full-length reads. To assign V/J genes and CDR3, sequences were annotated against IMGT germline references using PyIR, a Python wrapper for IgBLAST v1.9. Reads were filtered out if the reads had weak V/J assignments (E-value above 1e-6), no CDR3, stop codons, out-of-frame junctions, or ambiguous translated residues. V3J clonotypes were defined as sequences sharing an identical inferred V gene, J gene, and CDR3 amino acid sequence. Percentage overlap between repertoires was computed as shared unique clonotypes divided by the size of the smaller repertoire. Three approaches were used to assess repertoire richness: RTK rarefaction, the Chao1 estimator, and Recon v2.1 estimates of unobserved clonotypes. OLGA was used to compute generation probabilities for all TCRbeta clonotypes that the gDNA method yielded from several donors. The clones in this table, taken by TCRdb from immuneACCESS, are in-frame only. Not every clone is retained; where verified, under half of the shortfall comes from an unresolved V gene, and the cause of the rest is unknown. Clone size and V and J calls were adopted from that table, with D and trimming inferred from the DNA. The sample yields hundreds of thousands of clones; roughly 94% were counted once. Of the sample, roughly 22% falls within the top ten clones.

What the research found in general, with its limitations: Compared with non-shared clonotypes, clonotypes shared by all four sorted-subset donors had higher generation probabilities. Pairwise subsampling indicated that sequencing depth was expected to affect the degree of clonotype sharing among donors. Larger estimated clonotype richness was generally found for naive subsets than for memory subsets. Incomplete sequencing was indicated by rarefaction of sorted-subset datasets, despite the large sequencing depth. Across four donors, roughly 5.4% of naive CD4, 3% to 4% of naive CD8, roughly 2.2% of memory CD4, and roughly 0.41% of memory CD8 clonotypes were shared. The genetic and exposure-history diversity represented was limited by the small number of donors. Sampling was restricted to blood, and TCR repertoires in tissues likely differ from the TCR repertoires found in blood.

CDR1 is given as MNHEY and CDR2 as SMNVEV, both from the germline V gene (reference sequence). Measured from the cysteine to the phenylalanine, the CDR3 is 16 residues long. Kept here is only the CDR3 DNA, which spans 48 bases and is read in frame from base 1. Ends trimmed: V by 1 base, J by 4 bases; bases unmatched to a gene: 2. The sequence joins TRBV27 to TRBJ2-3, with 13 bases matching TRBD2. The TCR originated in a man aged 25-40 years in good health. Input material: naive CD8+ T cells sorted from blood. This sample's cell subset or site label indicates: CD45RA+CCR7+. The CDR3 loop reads CASSLLLAGGPDTQYF. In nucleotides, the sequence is TGTGCCAGCAGTTTATTACTAGCGGGAGGGCCAGATACGCAGTATTTT.